This passage covers 12 T cell receptor beta chains from one sample sequenced in a study of blood T cells in healthy people across ages. Through a sample-barcoded 5' primer and a J-beta primer mix, a second PCR was run for roughly 7 to 11 cycles. TCRdb used MiXCR to reprocess the 5' RACE reads, holding one entry per CDR3 protein. The repertoire holds roughly 640,000 distinct CDR3 sequences, roughly 31% seen once, with 15% to 17% in the top ten. Material for sequencing was blood. Receptor source: a woman aged 80 or over in good health.

This clonotype was counted once. This rearrangement joins TRBV7-9 to TRBJ2-5, with D tentatively TRBD1 (6 bases). CDR1 is SEHNR, CDR2 FQNEAQ, per germline (reference sequence). CDR3 size: 14 residues. The V gene lost 6 bases and the J gene lost 5 bases, with 16 bases spanning the gap. CDR3 protein: CASRRNRVGETQYF. DNA of the CDR3: TGTGCCAGCAGGCGGAACAGGGTCGGGGAGACCCAGTACTTC.

There are a few counts of this clonotype. The chain combines TRBV5-1 with TRBJ1-1; D is undetermined. V lost 0 bases, J lost 5 bases, and 11 bases lay in between. The CDR3 length is 14 residues. Germline lookup yields CDR1 SGHRS and CDR2 YFSETQ. Written as DNA, the CDR3 is TGCGCCAGCAGCTTGGATGGGGTAAGGACTGAAGCTTTCTTT. Protein sequence: CASSLDGVRTEAFF.

At least ten counts were recorded for this clonotype. The gene calls are TRBV28 and TRBJ1-2; D is undetermined. Germline assignment: CDR1 MDHEN and CDR2 SYDVKM. V lost 2 bases and J lost 6, with 13 bases in between. The CDR3 extends over 14 amino acids. The CDR3 here is CASSLSGRTDGYTF. CDR3 nucleotides: TGTGCCAGCAGTTTAAGCGGCAGGACGGATGGCTACACCTTC.

V usage is TRBV28 and J usage is TRBJ1-4; D ambiguous. Trimming left V 5 bases short and J 4 bases short, with 14 bases between. Germline-derived CDR1 and CDR2 are MDHEN and SYDVKM. This CDR3 is built from 15 residues. The DNA for the CDR3 is TGTGCCAGCAGTCTCAGAACGAAGTGTAATGAAAAACTGTTTTTT. This codes for CASSLRTKCNEKLFF.

This clonotype has a handful of counts. A much more abundant neighbour one base away suggests this may be a read error. The rearrangement joins TRBV5-1 to TRBJ2-3; the match to TRBD2 covers 7 bases. After removal of 3 bases from V and 5 bases from J, the junction contained 6 bases not matched to a gene. Germline V lookup: CDR1 SGHRS, CDR2 YFSETQ. This CDR3 is built from 14 residues. DNA of the CDR3: TGCGCCAGCAGCTGGGGCGGGGGAAAAGATACGCAGTATTTT. It translates to CASSWGGGKDTQYF.

This clonotype occurred many times. Since a much larger clone is just one base distant, this may be a read error. The V and J genes are TRBV15 and TRBJ2-5; the match to TRBD1 covers 8 bases. The CDR3 is 14 residues long. The germline CDR1 and CDR2 sequences are LNHNV and YYDKDF (reference sequence). With 5 bases clipped from V and 5 bases from J, the junction kept 7 bases outside the gene matches. CDR3 protein: CATSSWTGRETQYF. The CDR3 DNA sequence: TGTGCCACCAGCTCGTGGACAGGGAGGGAGACCCAGTACTTC.

The V gene is TRBV2, the J gene TRBJ2-1; 12 bases line up with TRBD2. The germline V gene has CDR1 SNHLY and CDR2 FYNNEI. J was trimmed by 6 bases and V by 6 bases; bases with no gene match: 6. There are 15 residues in the CDR3. CDR3 loop: CASRRTSGGSNEQFF. In DNA form, the CDR3 reads TGTGCCAGCAGACGCACTAGCGGGGGGAGCAATGAGCAGTTCTTC.

This clonotype was detected ten times or more. A much larger clone differs from this one at a single base, so this may be a read error. The rearrangement uses TRBV15 and TRBJ2-5; TRBD2 aligns across 15 bases. The junction had 16 bases not matched to a gene; V was cut back by 3 bases and J by 11 bases. Per germline, CDR1 LNHNV and CDR2 YYDKDF (reference sequence). This CDR3 region has 18 residues. Written as DNA, the CDR3 is TGTGCCACCAGCAGCACCGGGACTAGCGGGGGGCTCTACAATGAGCAGTACTTC. This translates into CATSSTGTSGGLYNEQYF.

The V and J genes are TRBV9 and TRBJ2-7; no clear D. V lost 1 base and J 4 bases, leaving 12 bases between the germline ends. The CDR3 is 14 amino acids. The germline CDR1 and CDR2 sequences are SGDLS and YYNGEE. The CDR3 protein is CASSVSKVGYEQYF. Written as DNA, the CDR3 is TGTGCCAGCAGCGTATCTAAGGTGGGGTACGAGCAGTACTTC.

This clonotype was observed once. The chain's CDR3 is CASSYSGQGNGYTF. The CDR3, as DNA: TGTGCCAGCAGTTACTCTGGACAGGGAAATGGCTACACCTTC. V usage is TRBV6-6 and J usage is TRBJ1-2; TRBD1 matches at 8 bases. The CDR3 has 14 residues. Germline V gene data show CDR1 as MNHNY and CDR2 as SVGAGI (reference sequence). The J segment lost 6 bases and the V segment lost 0 bases, leaving 3 bases of the junction unmatched.

The rearrangement uses TRBV7-3 and TRBJ1-1; weak D call: TRBD1 (6 bases). V lost 2 bases and J 1 base, leaving 14 bases between the germline ends. This CDR3 is built from 16 residues. CDR1 and CDR2 from the germline V gene are SGHTA and FQGTGA. CDR3 amino acids: CASSLLGGRGNTEAFF. The CDR3 DNA is TGTGCCAGCAGCTTACTGGGGGGCAGGGGGAACACTGAAGCTTTCTTT.

Comment on this clonotype: One junction end disagrees with the germline gene, perhaps due to a read error. The genes are TRBV24-1 and TRBJ2-3; no firm D call. The CDR3 runs to 16 residues. CDR1 and CDR2 (germline): KGHDR, SFDVKD. The CDR3 loop reads CAISDSNFGDTDTQYF. The CDR3 nucleotides read TGTGCCATCAGTGATTCGAACTTCGGAGACACAGATACGCAGTATTTT.